The clone carrying this T cell receptor beta chain showed up just a few times. This sample was taken from a study of spatial heterogeneity in lung cancer. MiXCR, run by TCRdb on the 5' RACE reads, gives a single entry per CDR3 protein. Among about 38,000 distinct CDR3 sequences listed, 7.5% were seen once. The CDR3 length is 15 residues. Germline V CDR1 and CDR2: SNHLY, FYNNEI. The V end was cut by 7 bases, the J end by 1 base, with 16 bases between. Regarding time point: sample taken at primary tumor resection. No cells were sorted before sequencing. The whole RNA sequenced was extracted from tumor, nontumor lung or frozen PBMC.

The clonotype comes from a male donor with early-stage non-small cell lung cancer. The chain links TRBV2 to TRBJ2-5; D is perhaps TRBD1 (6 bases). The specimen was PBMCs, collected at surgery. Here the CDR3 DNA reads TGTGCCAGCAATCGACAGGCGACGCTCCAAGAGACCCAGTACTTC. It codes for CASNRQATLQETQYF. The full variable domain, its missing parts supplied by reference TRBV2 and TRBJ2-5, is EPEVTQTPSHQVTQMGQEVILRCVPISNHLYFYWYRQILGQKVEFLVSFYNNEISEKSEIFDDQFSVERPDGSNFTLKIRSTKLEDSAMYFCASNRQATLQETQYFGPGTRLLVL.